This T cell receptor (beta chain) was profiled in a study of regulatory T cells in long-lasting Graves disease. V was cut by 5 bases and J by 3 bases, with 7 bases left in between. The germline gives CDR1 DFQATT, CDR2 SNEGSKA (reference sequence). CDR3 length: 12 amino acids. Time point described: newly diagnosed GD, antithyroid drugs for less than 3 months. Isolated PBMC RNA provided the starting material for the TCR library. Assembly of TCR beta libraries relied on iRepertoire HTBI primers together with Arm-PCR of CDR3 regions. TCRdb redid the calling of the multiplex PCR reads with MiXCR, one entry per CDR3 protein. The table shows fewer than 550,000 distinct CDR3 sequences, with around 15% occurring only once. The sample was also reused in another study, on T cells in Graves' hyperthyroidism and ophthalmopathy.

The sequenced sample was peripheral blood mononuclear cells (PBMCs), obtained at new diagnosis, from a patient treated with antithyroid drugs. The sequence derives from a woman between 18 and 30 years old with Graves disease. V gene TRBV20-1 combines with J gene TRBJ2-2; D unclear. The DNA of the CDR3 is TGCAGTGCTCAGAGAGACACCGGGGAGCTGTTTTTT. This translates into CSAQRDTGELFF.